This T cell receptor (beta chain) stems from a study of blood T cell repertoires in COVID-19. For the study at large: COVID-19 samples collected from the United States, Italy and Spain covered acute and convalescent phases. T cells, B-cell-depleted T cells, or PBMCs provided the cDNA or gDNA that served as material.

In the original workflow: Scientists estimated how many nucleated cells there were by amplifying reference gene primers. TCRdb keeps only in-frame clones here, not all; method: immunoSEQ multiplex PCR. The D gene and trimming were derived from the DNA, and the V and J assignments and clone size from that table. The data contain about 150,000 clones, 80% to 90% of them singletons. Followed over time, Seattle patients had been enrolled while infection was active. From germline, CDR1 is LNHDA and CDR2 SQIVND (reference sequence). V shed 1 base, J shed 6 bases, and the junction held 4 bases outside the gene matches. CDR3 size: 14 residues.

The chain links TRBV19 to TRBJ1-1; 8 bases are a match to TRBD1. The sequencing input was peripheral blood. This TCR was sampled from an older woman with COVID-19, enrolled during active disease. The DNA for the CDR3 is TGTGCCAGTAGTATAGCGCAGGGGGCCTCTGAAGCTTTCTTT. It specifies CASSIAQGASEAFF.